A selection of T cell receptor beta chains follows, all from one sample in a study of beta chain features in type 1 diabetes. Sequenced by immunoSEQ multiplex PCR; TCRdb stores in-frame clones only, minus some. In the table there are about 400,000 clones, over 10% of which are singletons. The sample taken for sequencing was naive CD4+ T cells from blood. Receptors originate from a man between 18 and 35 years old in good health. The CDR3 runs from the conserved cysteine through the conserved F or W. The D gene is left open where the match is weak. Some rows mark clone size as missing; the rest say once, few, many or name a class of expanded clone.

few TRBJ2-3 TRBV6-6 NA CASSYGGGRTDTQYF TGTGCCAGCAGTTACGGGGGGGGCCGCACAGATACGCAGTATTTT
NA TRBJ2-7 TRBV6-1 TRBD1 CASSEGQGIYEQYF TGTGCCAGCAGTGAAGGACAGGGAATCTACGAGCAGTACTTC
NA TRBJ1-2 TRBV6-1 NA CASNLHGGANGYTF TGTGCCAGCAACCTACATGGGGGCGCGAATGGCTACACCTTC
NA TRBJ2-3 TRBV11-2 TRBD2 CASSLAGLAGSTDTQYF TGTGCCAGCAGCTTAGCAGGACTAGCGGGGAGCACAGATACGCAGTATTTT
NA TRBJ1-1 TRBV7-2 TRBD1 CASSLGDRGAYTEAFF TGTGCCAGCAGCTTAGGGGACAGGGGGGCCTACACTGAAGCTTTCTTT
NA TRBJ2-1 TRBV30 NA CAWSSLRGNEQFF TGTGCCTGGAGTTCCCTCAGGGGAAATGAGCAGTTCTTC
NA TRBJ2-4 TRBV28 TRBD2 CASRSFDKGGAKNIQYF TGTGCCAGCAGATCCTTTGACAAGGGAGGGGCCAAAAACATTCAGTACTTC
few TRBJ2-1 TRBV7-2 NA CASSLWRESYNEQFF TGTGCCAGCAGCCTTTGGCGGGAATCGTACAATGAGCAGTTCTTC
NA TRBJ2-3 TRBV6-4 NA CASSDGGTDTQYF TGTGCCAGCAGTGACGGGGGGACAGATACGCAGTATTTT
few TRBJ2-5 TRBV9 NA CASSPLQETQYF TGTGCCAGCAGCCCCCTCCAAGAGACCCAGTACTTC
NA TRBJ1-5 TRBV28 NA CATGLPLKEPQHF TGTGCCACAGGATTACCCCTCAAAGAGCCCCAGCATTTT
NA TRBJ1-3 TRBV30 NA CAWSRDSGNTIYF TGTGCCTGGAGTCGGGACTCTGGAAACACCATATATTTT
few TRBJ2-1 TRBV19 TRBD2 CASNPGRASGSDEQFF TGTGCCAGTAATCCAGGGAGGGCTAGCGGGAGCGATGAGCAGTTCTTC
NA TRBJ2-3 TRBV28 TRBD2 CASYLAGGPTDTQYF TGTGCCAGTTACCTAGCGGGGGGGCCTACAGATACGCAGTATTTT
NA TRBJ2-3 TRBV15 TRBD2 CATSGRLAGGPDTQYF TGTGCCACCAGCGGTCGACTAGCGGGAGGGCCAGATACGCAGTATTTT
NA TRBJ2-5 TRBV7-2 NA CASSFARGRGETQYF TGTGCCAGCAGCTTTGCCAGGGGAAGGGGAGAGACCCAGTACTTC
NA TRBJ2-1 TRBV7-2 TRBD1 CASSYSGGENEQFF TGTGCCAGCAGCTACTCAGGGGGCGAGAATGAGCAGTTCTTC
NA TRBJ1-3 TRBV11-3 NA CASSLDRAGNTIYF TGTGCCAGCAGCTTAGACAGGGCTGGAAACACCATATATTTT
NA TRBJ2-7 TRBV28 NA CASRKQSRYEQYF TGTGCCAGCAGAAAACAGAGTCGGTACGAGCAGTACTTC
NA TRBJ2-2 TRBV9 TRBD2 CASREGGRATGELFF TGTGCCAGCAGGGAGGGCGGGAGGGCCACCGGGGAGCTGTTTTTT
NA TRBJ2-3 TRBV5-1 TRBD1 CASSLTGQTTDTQYF TGCGCCAGCAGCTTAACGGGACAGACCACAGATACGCAGTATTTT
NA TRBJ1-2 TRBV5-4 NA CASIPGHAVGGYTF TGTGCCAGCATCCCGGGACACGCTGTAGGTGGCTACACCTTC
NA TRBJ2-1 TRBV15 NA CATSRDHGGSSYNEQFF TGTGCCACCAGCAGAGATCACGGGGGTAGCTCCTACAATGAGCAGTTCTTC